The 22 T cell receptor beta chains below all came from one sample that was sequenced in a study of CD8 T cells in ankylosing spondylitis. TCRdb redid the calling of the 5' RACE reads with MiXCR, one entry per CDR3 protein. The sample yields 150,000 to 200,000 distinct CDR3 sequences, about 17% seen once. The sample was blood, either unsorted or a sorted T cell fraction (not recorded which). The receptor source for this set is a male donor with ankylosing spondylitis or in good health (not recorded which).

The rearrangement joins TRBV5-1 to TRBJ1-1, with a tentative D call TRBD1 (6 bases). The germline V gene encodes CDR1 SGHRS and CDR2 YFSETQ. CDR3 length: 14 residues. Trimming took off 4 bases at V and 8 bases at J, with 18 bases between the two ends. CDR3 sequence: CASSPLFSGGEAFF. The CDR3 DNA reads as TGCGCCAGCAGCCCACTCTTCTCGGGGGGCGAAGCTTTCTTT.

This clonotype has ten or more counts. CDR3 in DNA: TGTGCCAGCAGCTTAAACTATCAGGCTAGTGAGCAGTTCTTC. Translated, it gives CASSLNYQASEQFF. The chain is built from TRBV7-3 and TRBJ2-1, with no clear D. The CDR3 length is 14 residues. Germline V gene sequence: CDR1 SGHTA, CDR2 FQGTGA. The V and J ends lost 1 base and 9 bases respectively, with 13 bases between them.

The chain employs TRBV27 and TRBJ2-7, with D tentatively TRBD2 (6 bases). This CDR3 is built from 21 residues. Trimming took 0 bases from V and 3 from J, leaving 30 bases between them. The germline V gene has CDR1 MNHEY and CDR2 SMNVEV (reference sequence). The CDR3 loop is CASSLSGGYRGFHHSVYEQYF. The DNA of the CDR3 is TGTGCCAGCAGTTTATCCGGGGGTTATCGAGGGTTCCACCACTCCGTCTACGAGCAGTACTTC.

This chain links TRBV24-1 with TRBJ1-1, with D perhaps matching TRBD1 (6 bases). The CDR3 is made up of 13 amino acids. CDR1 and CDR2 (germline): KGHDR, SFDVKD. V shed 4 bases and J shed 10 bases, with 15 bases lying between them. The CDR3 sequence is CATSEPGQYRAFF. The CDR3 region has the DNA TGTGCCACCAGTGAACCAGGACAGTATCGAGCTTTCTTT.

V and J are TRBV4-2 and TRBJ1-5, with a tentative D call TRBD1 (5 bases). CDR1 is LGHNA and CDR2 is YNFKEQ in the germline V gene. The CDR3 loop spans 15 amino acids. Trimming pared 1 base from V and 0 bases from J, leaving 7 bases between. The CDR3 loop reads CASSQAGYSNQPQHF. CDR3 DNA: TGTGCCAGCAGCCAAGCAGGGTATAGCAATCAGCCCCAGCATTTT.

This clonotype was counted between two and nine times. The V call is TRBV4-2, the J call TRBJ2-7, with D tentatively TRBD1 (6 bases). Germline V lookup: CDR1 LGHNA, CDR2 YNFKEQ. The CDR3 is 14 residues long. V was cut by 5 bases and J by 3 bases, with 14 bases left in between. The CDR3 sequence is CASSNRDTYYEQYF. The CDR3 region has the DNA TGTGCCAGCAGCAACCGGGACACATACTACGAGCAGTACTTC.

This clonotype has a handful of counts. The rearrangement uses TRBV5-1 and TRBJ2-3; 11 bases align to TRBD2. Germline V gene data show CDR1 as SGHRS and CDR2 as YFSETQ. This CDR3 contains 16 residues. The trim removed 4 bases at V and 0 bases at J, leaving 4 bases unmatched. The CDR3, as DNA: TGCGCCAGCAGCGCGGGACTAGCGGAAAGCACAGATACGCAGTATTTT. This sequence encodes CASSAGLAESTDTQYF.

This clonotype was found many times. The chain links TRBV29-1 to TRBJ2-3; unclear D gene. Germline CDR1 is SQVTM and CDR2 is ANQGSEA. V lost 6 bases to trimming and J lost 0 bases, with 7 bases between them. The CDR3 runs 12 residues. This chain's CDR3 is CSVDESTDTQYF. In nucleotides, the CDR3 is TGCAGCGTCGACGAGAGCACAGATACGCAGTATTTT.

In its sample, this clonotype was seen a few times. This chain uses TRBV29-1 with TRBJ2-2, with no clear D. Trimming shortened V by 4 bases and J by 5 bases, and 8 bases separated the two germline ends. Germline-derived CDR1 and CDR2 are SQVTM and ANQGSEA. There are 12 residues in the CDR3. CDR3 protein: CSVGVGTGELFF. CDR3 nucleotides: TGCAGCGTTGGAGTGGGGACCGGGGAGCTGTTTTTT.

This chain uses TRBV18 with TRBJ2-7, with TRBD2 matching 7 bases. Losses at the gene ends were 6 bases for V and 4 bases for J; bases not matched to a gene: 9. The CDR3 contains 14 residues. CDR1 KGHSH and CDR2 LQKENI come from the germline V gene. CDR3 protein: CASSPASGPYEQYF. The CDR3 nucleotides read TGTGCCAGCTCCCCGGCTAGCGGCCCATACGAGCAGTACTTC.

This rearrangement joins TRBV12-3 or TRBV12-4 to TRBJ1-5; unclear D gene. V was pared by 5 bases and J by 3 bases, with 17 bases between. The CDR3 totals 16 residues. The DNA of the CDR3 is TGTGCCAGCAGTACCCGGACGGGGAGGATCAATCAGCCCCAGCATTTT. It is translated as CASSTRTGRINQPQHF.

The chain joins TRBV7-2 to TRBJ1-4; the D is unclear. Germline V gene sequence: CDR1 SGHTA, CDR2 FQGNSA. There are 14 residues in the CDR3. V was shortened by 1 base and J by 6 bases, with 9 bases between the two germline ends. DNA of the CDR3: TGTGCCAGCAGCTTAGTAGGGCAGGATGAAAAACTGTTTTTT. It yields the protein CASSLVGQDEKLFF.

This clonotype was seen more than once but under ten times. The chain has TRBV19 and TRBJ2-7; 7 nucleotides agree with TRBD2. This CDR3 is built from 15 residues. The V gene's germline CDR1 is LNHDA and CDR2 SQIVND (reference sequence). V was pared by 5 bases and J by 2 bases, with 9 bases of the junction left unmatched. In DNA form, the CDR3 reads TGTGCCAGTAGTTATTCTAGCGGTATGACCTACGAGCAGTACTTC. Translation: CASSYSSGMTYEQYF.

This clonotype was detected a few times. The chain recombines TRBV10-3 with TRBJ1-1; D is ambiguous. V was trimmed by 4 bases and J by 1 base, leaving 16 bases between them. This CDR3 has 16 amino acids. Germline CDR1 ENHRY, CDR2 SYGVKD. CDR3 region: CAISGIGLGSNTEAFF. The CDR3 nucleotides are TGTGCCATCAGTGGCATAGGTCTAGGGTCGAACACTGAAGCTTTCTTT.

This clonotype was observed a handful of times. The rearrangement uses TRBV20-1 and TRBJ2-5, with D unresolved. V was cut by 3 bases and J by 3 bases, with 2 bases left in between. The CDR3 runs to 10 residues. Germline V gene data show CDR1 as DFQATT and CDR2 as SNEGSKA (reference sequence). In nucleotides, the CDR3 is TGCAGTGCTAGTGAAGAGACCCAGTACTTC. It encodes CSASEETQYF.

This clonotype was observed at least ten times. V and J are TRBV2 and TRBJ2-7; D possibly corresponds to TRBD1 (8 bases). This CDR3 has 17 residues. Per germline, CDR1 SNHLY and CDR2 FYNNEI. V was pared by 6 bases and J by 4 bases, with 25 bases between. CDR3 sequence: CASRPTRGGQEIYEQYF. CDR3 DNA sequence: TGTGCCAGCAGGCCCACCCGCGGGGGACAGGAGATTTACGAGCAGTACTTC.

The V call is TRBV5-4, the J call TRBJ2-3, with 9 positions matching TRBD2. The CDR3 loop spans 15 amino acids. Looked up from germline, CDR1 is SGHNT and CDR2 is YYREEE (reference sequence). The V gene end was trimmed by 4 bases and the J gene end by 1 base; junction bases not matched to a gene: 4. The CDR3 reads CASSGGLARTDTQYF. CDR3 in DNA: TGTGCCAGCAGCGGGGGACTAGCCCGCACAGATACGCAGTATTTT.

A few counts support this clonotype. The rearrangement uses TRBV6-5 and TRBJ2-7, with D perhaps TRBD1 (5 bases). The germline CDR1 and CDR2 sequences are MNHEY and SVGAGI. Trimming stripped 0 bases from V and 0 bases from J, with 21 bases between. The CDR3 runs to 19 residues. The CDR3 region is CASSYSITPGSGLSYEQYF. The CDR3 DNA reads TGTGCCAGCAGTTACTCGATCACCCCAGGGTCAGGCCTCTCCTACGAGCAGTACTTC.

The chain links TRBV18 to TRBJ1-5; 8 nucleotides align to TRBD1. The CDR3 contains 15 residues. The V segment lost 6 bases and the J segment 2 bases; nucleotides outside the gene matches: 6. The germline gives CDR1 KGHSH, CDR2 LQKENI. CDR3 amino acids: CASSPTGVGNQPQHF. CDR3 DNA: TGTGCCAGCTCCCCGACAGGGGTTGGCAATCAGCCCCAGCATTTT.

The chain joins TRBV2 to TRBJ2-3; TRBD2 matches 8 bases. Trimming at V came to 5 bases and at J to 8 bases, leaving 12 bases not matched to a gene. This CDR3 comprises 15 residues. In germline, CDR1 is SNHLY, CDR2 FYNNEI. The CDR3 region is CASSYLAGRSGTQYF. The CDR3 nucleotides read TGTGCCAGCAGTTATCTAGCGGGTCGTTCGGGTACGCAGTATTTT.

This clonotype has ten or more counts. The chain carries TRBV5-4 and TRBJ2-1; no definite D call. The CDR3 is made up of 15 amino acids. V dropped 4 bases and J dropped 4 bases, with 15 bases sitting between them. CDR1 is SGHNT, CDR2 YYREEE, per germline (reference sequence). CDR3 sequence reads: CASSLTPTRYNEQFF. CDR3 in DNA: TGTGCCAGCAGCCTGACTCCGACGCGATACAATGAGCAGTTCTTC.

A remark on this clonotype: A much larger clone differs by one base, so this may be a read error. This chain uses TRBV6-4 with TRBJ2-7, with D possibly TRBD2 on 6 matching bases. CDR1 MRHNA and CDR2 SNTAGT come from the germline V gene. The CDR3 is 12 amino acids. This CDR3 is CASSNSGVEQYF. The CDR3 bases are TGTGCCAGCAGTAACTCGGGAGTCGAGCAGTACTTC.